Listed below are T cell receptor beta chains from one sample, sequenced in a study of response to subunit inactivated influenza vaccine. TCRdb fed the RT-PCR reads into MiXCR, producing one record per CDR3 protein. The sample has about 540,000 distinct CDR3 sequences, around 21% seen once. The same sample was also used in a study of T cells expressing NK-cell markers.

Material: CD4+ T cells sorted from PBMCs, obtained 11 to 12 days after vaccination. All receptors come from a man aged 45-60 years who received an inactivated influenza vaccine. CDR3s leave out the opening cysteine and the closing phenylalanine or tryptophan. Fields, in order: V gene, J gene, CDR3 protein.

v_gene: TRBV12-3/TRBV12-4
j_gene: TRBJ2-1
CDR3aa: ASSYRGRPNDEQF

v_gene: TRBV5-1
j_gene: TRBJ1-4
CDR3aa: ASSSGDSANEKLF

v_gene: TRBV3-1
j_gene: TRBJ1-2
CDR3aa: ASSQLGSSGYT

v_gene: TRBV24-1
j_gene: TRBJ2-3
CDR3aa: ATSDSGNRGPRDTQY

v_gene: TRBV12-3/TRBV12-4
j_gene: TRBJ2-1
CDR3aa: ASSFNQGSEQF

v_gene: TRBV24-1
j_gene: TRBJ2-1
CDR3aa: ATSDLRDSSNEQF

v_gene: TRBV4-1
j_gene: TRBJ2-2
CDR3aa: ASSHRTGGMVGELF

v_gene: TRBV18
j_gene: TRBJ2-2
CDR3aa: ASSPYRGDTGELF

v_gene: TRBV7-2
j_gene: TRBJ2-7
CDR3aa: ASSLPGQSYEQY

v_gene: TRBV12-3/TRBV12-4
j_gene: TRBJ1-2
CDR3aa: ASRLGVRNYGYT

v_gene: TRBV28
j_gene: TRBJ2-3
CDR3aa: ATKQRGGYTDTQY

v_gene: TRBV4-2
j_gene: TRBJ2-2
CDR3aa: ASSHPDRGHGELF

v_gene: TRBV7-2
j_gene: TRBJ2-3
CDR3aa: ASDSGNLGPDTQY

v_gene: TRBV4-3
j_gene: TRBJ2-5
CDR3aa: ASSSLAGGETQY

v_gene: TRBV19
j_gene: TRBJ2-3
CDR3aa: ASTKGGSGGTQY

v_gene: TRBV5-1
j_gene: TRBJ2-2
CDR3aa: ASSSGTTSTGELF

v_gene: TRBV5-1
j_gene: TRBJ2-5
CDR3aa: ASSPGPGGGAETQY

v_gene: TRBV19
j_gene: TRBJ2-5
CDR3aa: ASSMSTQETQY

v_gene: TRBV4-3
j_gene: TRBJ2-6
CDR3aa: ASSQALGSGANVLT

v_gene: TRBV21-1
j_gene: TRBJ2-3
CDR3aa: ASPIQKTGITDTQY

v_gene: TRBV5-1
j_gene: TRBJ2-7
CDR3aa: ASSSTSGSYEQY

v_gene: TRBV7-6
j_gene: TRBJ1-3
CDR3aa: ASSLAFHSGNTIY